Presented here are 20 T cell receptor beta chains from one specimen sequenced in a study of cytomegalovirus exposure and HLA in healthy donors. The PCR was carried out with 60 Vbeta primers and 13 Jbeta primers. Data came from immunoSEQ multiplex PCR; TCRdb stores just in-frame clones and leaves some out. This table holds around 150,000 clones, roughly three quarters found once. Material for sequencing was PBMCs. All receptors derive from a man aged 18-30 years in good health and CMV-seronegative.

The chain has TRBV30 and TRBJ2-1; TRBD2 is a possible D gene (6 bases). The CDR3 contains 12 residues. The V gene lost 4 bases and the J gene lost 9 bases, with 13 bases spanning the gap. In germline, CDR1 is GTSNPN, CDR2 SVGIG (reference sequence). CDR3 loop: CAWTFLGGEQFF. In nucleotides, the CDR3 is TGTGCCTGGACATTTTTGGGAGGTGAGCAGTTCTTC.

The rearrangement uses TRBV29-1 and TRBJ1-2; 8 bases align to TRBD1. Germline V gene lookup returns CDR1 SQVTM and CDR2 ANQGSEA. The CDR3 is 12 residues long. Trimming removed 3 bases from V and 8 bases from J; junction bases left unmatched: 5. The CDR3 bases are TGCAGCGTTGAGGGGTCAGGGGGCGGCTACACCTTC. This gives the protein CSVEGSGGGYTF.

This rearrangement joins TRBV27 to TRBJ2-5; 7 bases align to TRBD1. Trimming removed 7 bases from V and 3 bases from J; junction bases left unmatched: 8. CDR1 MNHEY and CDR2 SMNVEV come from the germline V gene (reference sequence). The CDR3 has 14 amino acids. CDR3 loop: CASKYGTAKETQYF. The CDR3 coding sequence is TGTGCCAGCAAATACGGGACAGCTAAAGAGACCCAGTACTTC.

The chain carries TRBV7-9 and TRBJ1-4; weak D call: TRBD1 (6 bases). Germline CDR1 SEHNR, CDR2 FQNEAQ (reference sequence). This CDR3 region has 15 residues. Trimming pared 3 bases from V and 2 bases from J, leaving 10 bases between. The CDR3 region is CASSFYRDTNEKLFF. The CDR3 DNA sequence: TGTGCCAGCAGCTTTTACAGGGATACTAATGAAAAACTGTTTTTT. Variable domain in full (rest from reference TRBV7-9 and TRBJ1-4): DTGVSQNPRHKITKRGQNVTFRCDPISEHNRLYWYRQTLGQGPEFLTYFQNEAQLEKSRLLSDRFSAERPKGSFSTLEIQRTEQGDSAMYLCASSFYRDTNEKLFFGSGTQLSVL.

This clone was seen a handful of times. Other DNA sequences in the same sample also yield this CDR3. The V call is TRBV5-1, the J call TRBJ2-5, with 13 bases matching TRBD2. CDR1 SGHRS and CDR2 YFSETQ come from the germline V gene. The CDR3 is made up of 15 amino acids. V lost 5 bases and J lost 1; bases outside the gene matches: 2. The CDR3 protein is CASRGLAGIQETQYF. For the CDR3, the DNA is TGCGCCAGCAGGGGACTAGCGGGGATCCAAGAGACCCAGTACTTC.

CDR3 sequence (DNA): TGTGCCAGTAGTGGACAGGGGAGTAAGGACACTGAAGCTTTCTTT. Amino acid sequence: CASSGQGSKDTEAFF. The rearrangement joins TRBV19 to TRBJ1-1; TRBD1 matches 9 bases. CDR1 and CDR2 (germline): LNHDA, SQIVND (reference sequence). This CDR3 region has 15 residues. V was pared by 5 bases and J by 3 bases, with 7 bases of the junction left unmatched.

The J gene is TRBJ2-5, the V gene TRBV28, with a possible D match to TRBD2 (6 bases). The CDR3 consists of 17 residues. V gave up 2 bases and J gave up 2 bases, with 18 bases separating them. CDR1 and CDR2 from the germline V gene are MDHEN and SYDVKM. DNA for the CDR3: TGTGCCAGCAGTTTAACTAGTTGGAGGGCGCGTCAAGAGACCCAGTACTTC. It encodes CASSLTSWRARQETQYF. The whole variable domain, filled in from reference TRBV28 and TRBJ2-5, reads DVKVTQSSRYLVKRTGEKVFLECVQDMDHENMFWYRQDPGLGLRLIYFSYDVKMKEKGDIPEGYSVSREKKERFSLILESASTNQTSMYLCASSLTSWRARQETQYFGPGTRLLVL.

The genes are TRBV19 and TRBJ1-4; TRBD1 matches 10 bases. The germline V gene has CDR1 LNHDA and CDR2 SQIVND (reference sequence). The ends lost 9 bases at V and 2 bases at J; junction bases unmatched: 9. The length of the CDR3 is 16 residues. CDR3 residues: CASRDRGFSTNEKLFF. CDR3 bases: TGTGCCAGCCGGGACAGGGGATTTTCCACTAATGAAAAACTGTTTTTT.

This CDR3 is CASSLDRAGARTGELFF. The CDR3 region has the DNA TGTGCCAGCAGCTTAGATCGAGCGGGGGCCCGCACCGGGGAGCTGTTTTTT. V usage is TRBV7-2 and J usage is TRBJ2-2, with TRBD2 matching 8 bases. This CDR3 contains 17 residues. The junction had 8 bases not matched to a gene; V was cut back by 1 base and J by 4 bases. Germline lookup yields CDR1 SGHTA and CDR2 FQGNSA.

This sequence joins TRBV5-1 and TRBJ2-1, with D tentatively TRBD1 (6 bases). V shed 2 bases and J shed 5 bases, with 11 bases lying between them. Looked up from germline, CDR1 is SGHRS and CDR2 is YFSETQ. The CDR3 runs 14 residues. CDR3 DNA: TGCGCCAGCAGCTTCCGCCCAGGGGACAATGAGCAGTTCTTC. Translated, it gives CASSFRPGDNEQFF.

A word on this clone: Its ends do not fully match the called genes, so a read error is possible. The chain uses TRBV27 and TRBJ2-3; 9 nucleotides match TRBD2. There are 16 residues in the CDR3. Germline CDR1 reads MNHEY; CDR2 reads SMNVEV (reference sequence). The CDR3 sequence: CASSLGGGTSTDTQYF. The CDR3 nucleotides are TGTGCCAGCAGTTTAGGAGGCGGGACTAGCACTGATACGCAGTATTTT.

This rearrangement joins TRBV27 to TRBJ1-1; D call uncertain. The germline V gene has CDR1 MNHEY and CDR2 SMNVEV (reference sequence). The length of the CDR3 is 15 residues. Trimming shortened V by 3 bases and J by 1 base, and 12 bases separated the two germline ends. The CDR3: CASSFSSAANTEAFF. CDR3 DNA sequence: TGTGCCAGCAGTTTCAGTAGCGCAGCGAACACTGAAGCTTTCTTT.

For the CDR3, the DNA is TGTGCCAGCTCACCACCTGACAGTATGAACACTGAAGCTTTCTTT. Translated, it gives CASSPPDSMNTEAFF. The V gene is TRBV18, the J gene TRBJ1-1; D is possibly TRBD1 (5 bases). This CDR3 spans 15 amino acids. CDR1 and CDR2 (germline): KGHSH, LQKENI. V was trimmed by 0 bases and J by 0 bases, leaving 8 bases between them.

J is TRBJ1-5 and V is TRBV5-6; 7 bases map to TRBD1. V was clipped by 3 bases and J by 1 base; unmatched bases: 4. Germline CDR1 SGHDT, CDR2 YYEEEE. The CDR3 contains 15 residues. CDR3 nucleotide sequence: TGTGCCAGCAGCTCCCAACAGGGGAGCAATCAGCCCCAGCATTTT. Translating gives CASSSQQGSNQPQHF.

J is TRBJ1-3 and V is TRBV11-3, with TRBD1 identical over 7 bases. In germline, CDR1 is SGHNT, CDR2 YENEEA. The junction had 4 bases not matched to a gene; V was cut back by 5 bases and J by 0 bases. The CDR3 spans 15 residues. The CDR3 DNA reads as TGTGCCAGCAGCCCACGGACAGGCTCTGGAAACACCATATATTTT. Its protein product is CASSPRTGSGNTIYF.

The V call is TRBV14, the J call TRBJ2-5; TRBD1 matches at 8 bases. This CDR3 contains 15 residues. Per the germline V gene, CDR1 is SGHDN and CDR2 is FVKESK. J was trimmed by 4 bases and V by 2 bases; bases with no gene match: 6. CDR3: CASSQTRGRRETQYF. As DNA, the CDR3 is TGTGCCAGCAGCCAAACCAGGGGGCGCCGAGAGACCCAGTACTTC. Variable domain in full (rest from reference TRBV14 and TRBJ2-5): EAGVTQFPSHSVIEKGQTVTLRCDPISGHDNLYWYRRVMGKEIKFLLHFVKESKQDESGMPNNRFLAERTGGTYSTLKVQPAELEDSGVYFCASSQTRGRRETQYFGPGTRLLVL.

This clone was recorded a few times. This chain connects TRBV30 to TRBJ2-6; tentatively, D is TRBD2 (6 bases). V lost 1 base and J 2 bases, leaving 6 bases between the germline ends. The CDR3 extends over 14 amino acids. Germline CDR1 reads GTSNPN; CDR2 reads SVGIG (reference sequence). CDR3 sequence: CAWSGGAGANVLTF. The CDR3 region has the DNA TGTGCCTGGAGTGGGGGGGCTGGGGCCAACGTCCTGACTTTC.

The chain joins TRBV6-1 to TRBJ2-1, with D perhaps TRBD2 (6 bases). V was trimmed by 7 bases and J by 1 base, leaving 14 bases between them. The germline gives CDR1 MNHNS, CDR2 SASEGT. The CDR3 is 15 residues long. CDR3 in amino acids: CASIRTGGSYNEQFF. The CDR3 DNA reads TGTGCCAGCATTCGTACCGGGGGTTCCTACAATGAGCAGTTCTTC.

The CDR3 DNA is TGTGCCAGCAGTGAATATGGCAGGGGGAATGGAAACACCATATATTTT. Translation: CASSEYGRGNGNTIYF. This chain links TRBV25-1 with TRBJ1-3, with 7 bases aligning to TRBD1. The CDR3 spans 16 residues. The trim removed 0 bases at V and 3 bases at J, leaving 5 bases unmatched. In germline, CDR1 is MGHDK, CDR2 SYGVNS.

Only a few counts were recorded for this clone. The chain employs TRBV5-1 and TRBJ1-1, with D unresolved. V was clipped by 5 bases and J by 0 bases, with 8 bases between them. Germline V gives CDR1 SGHRS, CDR2 YFSETQ. The CDR3 contains 13 residues. Written as DNA, the CDR3 is TGCGCCAGCAGGTATACACTGAACACTGAAGCTTTCTTT. Translating gives CASRYTLNTEAFF.